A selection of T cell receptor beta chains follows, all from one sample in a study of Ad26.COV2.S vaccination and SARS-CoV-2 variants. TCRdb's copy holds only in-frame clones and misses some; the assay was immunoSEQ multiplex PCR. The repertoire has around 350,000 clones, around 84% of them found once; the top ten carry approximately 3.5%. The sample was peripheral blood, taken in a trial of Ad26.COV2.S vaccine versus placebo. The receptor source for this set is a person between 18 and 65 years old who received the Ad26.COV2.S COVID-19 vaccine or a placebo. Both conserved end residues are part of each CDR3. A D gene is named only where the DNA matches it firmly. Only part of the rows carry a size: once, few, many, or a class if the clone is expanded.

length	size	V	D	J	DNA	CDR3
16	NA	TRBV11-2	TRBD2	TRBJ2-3	TGTGCCAGCAGCTTCGGACTAGACCGCTACACAGATACGCAGTATTTT	CASSFGLDRYTDTQYF
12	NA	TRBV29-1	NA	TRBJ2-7	TGCAGCGTAATAGCGGACTCCTACGAGCAGTACTTC	CSVIADSYEQYF
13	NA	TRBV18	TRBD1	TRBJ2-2	TGTGCCAGCTCAACAGGGGAGACCGGGGAGCTGTTTTTT	CASSTGETGELFF
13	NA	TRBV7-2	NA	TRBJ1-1	TGTGCCAGCAGCTCGCAGGGGAACACTGAAGCTTTCTTT	CASSSQGNTEAFF
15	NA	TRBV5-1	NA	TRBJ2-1	TGCGCCAGCAGCTATACCGGGGGCTGGGGCGGGGGACAGTTCTTC	CASSYTGGWGGGQFF
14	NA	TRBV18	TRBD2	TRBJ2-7	TGTGCCAGCTCTTCAAAGGACGGGAGGGACGAGCAGTACTTC	CASSSKDGRDEQYF
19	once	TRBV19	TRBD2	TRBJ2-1	TGTGCCAGTACCAGCGAACTCCCGGGACTAGCGGGGGATCACAATGAGCAGTTCTTC	CASTSELPGLAGDHNEQFF
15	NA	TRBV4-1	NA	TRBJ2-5	TGCGCCAGCAGCCAAGTCGGGATGGTTCCAGAGACCCAGTACTTC	CASSQVGMVPETQYF
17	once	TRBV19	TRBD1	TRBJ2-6	TGTGCCAGTAGTATAGATCTATTGGCAGGGGGAACCAACGTCCTGACTTTC	CASSIDLLAGGTNVLTF
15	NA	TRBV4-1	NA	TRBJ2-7	TGCGCCAGCAGCCAAGATGCCAGGGCGGTCTACGAGCAGTACTTC	CASSQDARAVYEQYF
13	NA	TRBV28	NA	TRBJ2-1	TGTGCCAGCATCCGTACAGCTCGCAATGAGCAGTTCTTC	CASIRTARNEQFF
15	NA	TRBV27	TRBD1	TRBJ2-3	TGTGCCAGCAGTTGGAGTCAGACCACAGGGGGTACGCAGTATTTT	CASSWSQTTGGTQYF
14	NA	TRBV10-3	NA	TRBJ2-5	TGTGCCATCAGTGGTGTGGACCCCCAAGAGACCCAGTACTTC	CAISGVDPQETQYF
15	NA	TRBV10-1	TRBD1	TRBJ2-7	TGCGCCAGCAGTGGGACCGGGACAGAACTCTACGAGCAGTACTTC	CASSGTGTELYEQYF
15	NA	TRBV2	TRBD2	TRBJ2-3	TGTGCCAACGTCGGACTAGCGGGGGACACAGATACGCAGTATTTT	CANVGLAGDTDTQYF
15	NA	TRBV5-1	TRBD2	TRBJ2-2	TGCGCCAGCAGCTTTAGCGGGTCGAACACCGGGGAGCTGTTTTTT	CASSFSGSNTGELFF
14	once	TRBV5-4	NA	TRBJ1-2	TGTGCCAGCAGCCCCAGTCCTACTAACTATGGCTACACCTTC	CASSPSPTNYGYTF
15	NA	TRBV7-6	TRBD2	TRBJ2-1	TGTGCCAGCAGCGGTGTGACTAGCGTCGTCGCTGAGCAGTTCTTC	CASSGVTSVVAEQFF
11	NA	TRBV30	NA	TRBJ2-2	TGTGCCTGGGCGAACACCGGGGAGCTGTTTTTT	CAWANTGELFF
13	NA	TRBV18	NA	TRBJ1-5	TGTGCCAGCTCACTGGACCAGGATCAGCCCCAGCATTTT	CASSLDQDQPQHF
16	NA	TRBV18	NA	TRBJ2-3	TGTGCCAGCTCACTAACCGGGGGCTTGAGCACAGATACGCAGTATTTT	CASSLTGGLSTDTQYF
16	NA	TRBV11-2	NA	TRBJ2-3	TGTGCCAGCAGCCCAAGTTTCTGGGGATCCACAGATACGCAGTATTTT	CASSPSFWGSTDTQYF
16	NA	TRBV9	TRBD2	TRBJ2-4	TGTGCCAGCAGCGTAGAGACTAGCGGGAAAAAAAACATTCAGTACTTC	CASSVETSGKKNIQYF
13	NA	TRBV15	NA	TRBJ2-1	TGTGCCACCAGCGGAGGGTGGGTCAATGAGCAGTTCTTC	CATSGGWVNEQFF
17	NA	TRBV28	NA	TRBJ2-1	TGTGCCAGCAGTCCCCCGTATGGGACCGAGTCCTACAATGAGCAGTTCTTC	CASSPPYGTESYNEQFF
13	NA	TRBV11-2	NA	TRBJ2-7	TGTGCCAGCAGCTTAGAACAGTTCTACGAGCAGTACTTC	CASSLEQFYEQYF
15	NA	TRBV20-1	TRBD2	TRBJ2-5	TGCAGTGCTAGTGCTAGCGGGGGGGCTAGGGAGACCCAGTACTTC	CSASASGGARETQYF
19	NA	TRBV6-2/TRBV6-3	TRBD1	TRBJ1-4	TGTGCCAGCAGTCAACCCCGGGACAGGGCGATTGCAACTAATGAAAAACTGTTTTTT	CASSQPRDRAIATNEKLFF
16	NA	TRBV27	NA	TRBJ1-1	TGTGCCAGCAGTTTCGAAGGACACAGGATGAACACTGAAGCTTTCTTT	CASSFEGHRMNTEAFF
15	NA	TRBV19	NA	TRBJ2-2	TGTGCCAGTAGTATACCCGGATCCTCCACCGGGGAGCTGTTTTTT	CASSIPGSSTGELFF
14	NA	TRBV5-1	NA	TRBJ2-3	TGCGCCAGCAGGGTCACAAGGGGGTCAGATACGCAGTATTTT	CASRVTRGSDTQYF
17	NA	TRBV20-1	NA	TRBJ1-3	TGCAGTGCTAGTCGGCCAGGACAGTACATCTCTGGAAACACCATATATTTT	CSASRPGQYISGNTIYF
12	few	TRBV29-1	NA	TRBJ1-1	TGCAGCGCCAGTCGGGGGAACACTGAAGCTTTCTTT	CSASRGNTEAFF
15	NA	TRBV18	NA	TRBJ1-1	TGTGCCAGCTCACTGCTATCAAGGGATTCCACTGAAGCTTTCTTT	CASSLLSRDSTEAFF
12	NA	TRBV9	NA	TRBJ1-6	TGTGCCAGCAGCGTAGGGAATTCACCCCTCCACTTT	CASSVGNSPLHF
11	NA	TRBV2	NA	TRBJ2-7	TGTGCCAGCAGTATCGGAAGGGAGCAGTACTTC	CASSIGREQYF
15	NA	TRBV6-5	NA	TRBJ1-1	TGTGCCAGCAGTTACTCGGGGGGCAAGAACACTGAAGCTTTCTTT	CASSYSGGKNTEAFF
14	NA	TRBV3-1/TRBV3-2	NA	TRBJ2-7	TGTGCCAGCAGCCTGGGTCCAACTGGCTACGAGCAGTACTTC	CASSLGPTGYEQYF
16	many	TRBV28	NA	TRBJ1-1	TGTGCCAGCAGTTCCCTGGGGACAAACCTCCCCCCTGAAGCTTTCTTT	CASSSLGTNLPPEAFF
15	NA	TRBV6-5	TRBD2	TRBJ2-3	TGTGCCAGCAGTTATGGGCGGGGGAACACAGATACGCAGTATTTT	CASSYGRGNTDTQYF
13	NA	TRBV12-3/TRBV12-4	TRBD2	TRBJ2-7	TGTGCCAGCAGTTTGGGGGGGGGATACGAGCAGTACTTC	CASSLGGGYEQYF
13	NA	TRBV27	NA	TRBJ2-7	TGTGCCAGCAGTGCCCCCCTAACCTACGAGCAGTACTTC	CASSAPLTYEQYF
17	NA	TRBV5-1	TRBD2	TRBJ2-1	TGCGCCAGCAGCCTAAGGCCTACTAGCGGGAGGGAGAATGAGCAGTTCTTC	CASSLRPTSGRENEQFF
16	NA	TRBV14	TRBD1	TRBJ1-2	TGTGCCAGCAGCCAAGTCGGGACAGGGACTAACTATGGCTACACCTTC	CASSQVGTGTNYGYTF
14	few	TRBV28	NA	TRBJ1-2	TGTGCCAGCAGTTTTAATGGGCCAATCTATGGCTACACCTTC	CASSFNGPIYGYTF
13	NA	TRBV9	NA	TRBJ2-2	TGTGCCAGCAGCGTAGTTCCGGACGGGGAGCTGTTTTTT	CASSVVPDGELFF
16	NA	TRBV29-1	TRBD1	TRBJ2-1	TGCAGCGTTGGGACAGGCCGTGGGAGCTCCTACAATGAGCAGTTCTTC	CSVGTGRGSSYNEQFF
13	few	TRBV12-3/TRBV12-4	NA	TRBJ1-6	TGTGCCAGCAGCAGCCGCTCAGGTTCACCCCTCCACTTT	CASSSRSGSPLHF
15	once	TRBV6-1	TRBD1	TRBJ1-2	TGTGCCAGCAGTGAAGGGATACAGGGGACCTATGGCTACACCTTC	CASSEGIQGTYGYTF
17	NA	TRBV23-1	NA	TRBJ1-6	TGCGCCAGCAGTCAATCGTACAGACATAGATATAATTCACCCCTCCACTTT	CASSQSYRHRYNSPLHF
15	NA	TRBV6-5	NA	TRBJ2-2	TGTGCCAGCAGTCCAGCTGGGGAACTCGCCGGGGAGCTGTTTTTT	CASSPAGELAGELFF
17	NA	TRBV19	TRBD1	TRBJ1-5	TGTGCCAGTAGTATAAAACAGGGGGCTTATAGCAATCAGCCCCAGCATTTT	CASSIKQGAYSNQPQHF
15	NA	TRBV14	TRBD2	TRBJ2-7	TGTGCCAGCAGCCATCCTTCCGGTCTAGCGGGAGTCCCGTACTTC	CASSHPSGLAGVPYF
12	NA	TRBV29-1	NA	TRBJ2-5	TGCAGCGTTGCAACTAGCTTAGAGACCCAGTACTTC	CSVATSLETQYF
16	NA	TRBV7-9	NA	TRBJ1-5	TGTGCCAGCAGCCAGACGGGGGGAGGGTTAAATCAGCCCCAGCATTTT	CASSQTGGGLNQPQHF
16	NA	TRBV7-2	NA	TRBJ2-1	TGTGCCAGCACCACAGTCCAGGGCCTTTCCTACAATGAGCAGTTCTTC	CASTTVQGLSYNEQFF
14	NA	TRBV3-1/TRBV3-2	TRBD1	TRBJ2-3	TGTGCCAGCAGCCAAGAGGGACAGCCATATACGCAGTATTTT	CASSQEGQPYTQYF
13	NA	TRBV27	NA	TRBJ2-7	TGTGCCAGCAGTTTTGATCCAGGTAACGAGCAGTACTTC	CASSFDPGNEQYF